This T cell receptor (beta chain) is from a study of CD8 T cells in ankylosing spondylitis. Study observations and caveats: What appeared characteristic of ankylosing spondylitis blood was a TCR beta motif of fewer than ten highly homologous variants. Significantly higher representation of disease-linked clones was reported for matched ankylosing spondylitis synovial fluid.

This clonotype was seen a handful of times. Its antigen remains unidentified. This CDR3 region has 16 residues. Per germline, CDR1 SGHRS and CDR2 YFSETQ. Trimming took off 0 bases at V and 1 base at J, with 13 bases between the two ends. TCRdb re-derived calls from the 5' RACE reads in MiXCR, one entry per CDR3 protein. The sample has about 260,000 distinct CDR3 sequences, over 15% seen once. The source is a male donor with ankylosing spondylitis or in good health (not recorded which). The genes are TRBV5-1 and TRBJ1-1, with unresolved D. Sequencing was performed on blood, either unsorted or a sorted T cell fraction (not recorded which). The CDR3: CASSLGWRDQNTEAFF. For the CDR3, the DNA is TGCGCCAGCAGCTTGGGATGGCGAGATCAGAACACTGAAGCTTTCTTT.